This T cell receptor (beta chain) was identified during a study of breast tumors, draining lymph nodes, adjacent tissues. The CDR3 is made up of 16 amino acids. V lost 7 bases and J lost 6; bases outside the gene matches: 13. Looked up from germline, CDR1 is MNHEY and CDR2 is SVGEGT. In this sample, this clonotype turned up many times. The antigen is undetermined. Points from the study as a whole: The lymph node origin of tumor T cells was framed as consistent with a hypothesis, not demonstrated. Luminal-like breast cancer showed significantly higher tumor–nontumor repertoire similarity than basal-like. Compared with lymph nodes, tumors were less diverse; compared with nontumor tissue, more. The data were judged consistent with most tumor T cells coming from lymph node and expanding in tumor.

TCRdb reprocessed the multiplex PCR reads via MiXCR and lists one record per CDR3 protein. The sample lists tens of thousands of distinct CDR3 sequences, almost 70% occurring once. The rearrangement uses TRBV6-2 or TRBV6-3 and TRBJ2-3; 10 bases agree with TRBD2. The sequence was collected from a female donor with breast cancer. Some clones in this sample may be carry-over from other donors' samples. The sample was tumor-adjacent breast tissue. The CDR3 coding sequence is TGTGCCAGCAAGAGGATAGCGGGGGGCCTCACGGATACGCAGTATTTT. Residues: CASKRIAGGLTDTQYF.